This T cell receptor beta chain was documented in a study of T cells in Graves' hyperthyroidism and ophthalmopathy. Regarding the study as a whole: Classification by a 13 V-J model distinguished ophthalmopathy from stable hyperthyroidism.

A NOSPECS grade of at least 4, a Clinical Activity Score of at least 3 and duration under 3 months were recorded in ophthalmopathy patients. Template material for amplifying TCR beta CDR3 regions consisted of RNA transcripts. First-round RT-PCR with HTBI primers amplified the TCR CDR3 region. TCRdb re-derived calls from the multiplex PCR reads in MiXCR, one entry per CDR3 protein. The table shows under 350,000 distinct CDR3 sequences, with approximately 17% occurring only once. This clonotype was recorded many times. Antigen unknown. The receptor's source is a woman aged 55-69 years with Graves' ophthalmopathy. Source material: blood.

CDR3: CASSRQLGGRGHNEQFF. CDR3 nucleotides: TGTGCCAGCAGCCGCCAGTTAGGGGGCCGTGGCCACAATGAGCAGTTCTTC. V is TRBV7-9 and J is TRBJ2-1; 7 bases agree with TRBD1. Germline assignment: CDR1 SEHNR and CDR2 FQNEAQ (reference sequence). CDR3 length: 17 residues. J was trimmed by 5 bases and V by 5 bases; bases with no gene match: 15.